What follows are 20 T cell receptor beta chains derived from one specimen sequenced in a study of CD4 and CD8 cells across lung adenocarcinoma regions. TCRdb itself ran the PCR reads through MiXCR, one entry per CDR3 protein. The repertoire holds roughly 10,000 distinct CDR3 sequences, with 53% as singletons. The sample comprised CD4+ T cells from the center of a lung tumor. These receptors were collected from a male donor with lung adenocarcinoma. The CD4 and CD8 labels of this study may be unreliable.

Comment on this clonotype: Sequence at one end of the junction differs from germline and may be a read error. The rearrangement joins TRBV27 to TRBJ2-3, with D maybe TRBD1 (6 bases). The germline V gene encodes CDR1 MNHEY and CDR2 SMNVEV (reference sequence). The CDR3 has 17 residues. The chain's CDR3 is CASRCVGGARAKNIQYF. CDR3 nucleotide sequence: TGTGCCAGCAGATGCGTAGGGGGAGCGCGGGCGAAAAACATTCAGTATTTC.

This clonotype was counted at least ten times. The V and J genes are TRBV27 and TRBJ2-7; no reliable D call. The CDR3 has 13 residues. Germline-derived CDR1 and CDR2 are MNHEY and SMNVEV (reference sequence). The germline V and J ends were trimmed by 6 bases and 1 base, with 10 bases remaining between them. The CDR3 loop is CASRGPGSYEQYF. As DNA, the CDR3 is TGTGCCAGCAGAGGGCCGGGTTCCTACGAGCAGTACTTC.

V usage is TRBV30 and J usage is TRBJ2-1; D remains ambiguous. The CDR3 extends over 13 amino acids. The germline CDR1 and CDR2 sequences are GTSNPN and SVGIG (reference sequence). V was clipped by 5 bases and J by 0 bases, with 8 bases between them. CDR3 bases: TGTGCCTGGGCATCGAGCTCCTACAATGAGCAGTTCTTC. It codes for CAWASSSYNEQFF. Complete variable domain (other parts from reference TRBV30 and TRBJ2-1): SQTIHQWPATLVQPVGSPLSLECTVEGTSNPNLYWYRQAAGRGLQLLFYSVGIGQISSEVPQNLSASRPQDRQFILSSKKLLLSDSGFYLCAWASSSYNEQFFGPGTRLTVL.

The gene calls are TRBV15 and TRBJ2-3; 12 bases align to TRBD1. Trimming took 5 bases from V and 4 from J; bases not matched to a gene: 7. The germline V gene has CDR1 LNHNV and CDR2 YYDKDF (reference sequence). The CDR3 spans 16 residues. CDR3 coding DNA: TGTGCCACCAGCGGGGGGACAGGGGGCGCTTCAGATACGCAGTATTTT. It encodes CATSGGTGGASDTQYF. Full variable domain (outside the CDR3, taken from reference TRBV15 and TRBJ2-3): DAMVIQNPRYQVTQFGKPVTLSCSQTLNHNVMYWYQQKSSQAPKLLFHYYDKDFNNEADTPDNFQSRRPNTSFCFLDIRSPGLGDTAMYLCATSGGTGGASDTQYFGPGTRLTVL.

The chain joins TRBV7-2 to TRBJ2-1, with 10 nucleotides matching TRBD2. The J call may be wrong; the DNA end is better matched by TRBJ2-7. This CDR3 is 16 amino acids long. CDR1 and CDR2 from the germline V gene are SGHTA and FQGNSA. In nucleotides, the CDR3 is TGTGCCAGCAGCTTTCCTAGCGGGAGCTCCTACAATGAGCAGTACTTC. It is translated as CASSFPSGSSYNEQYF.

By share, this clonotype ranks as medium-sized. V is TRBV7-2 and J is TRBJ2-1; tentatively, D is TRBD1 (7 bases). The CDR3 sequence is 17 residues long. In germline, CDR1 is SGHTA, CDR2 FQGNSA. V shed 4 bases and J shed 0 bases, with 16 bases lying between them. The DNA of the CDR3 is TGTGCCAGCAGCTATGGGCGGGGACAGAGCTCCTACAATGAGCAGTTCTTC. It translates to CASSYGRGQSSYNEQFF.

This clonotype has just a few counts. The chain couples TRBV27 to TRBJ2-1, with no clear D. CDR1 is MNHEY and CDR2 is SMNVEV in the germline V gene (reference sequence). The V end lost 5 bases, the J end lost 7 bases, and 6 bases lay between the germline ends. This CDR3 is built from 11 residues. The CDR3 reads CASSLGNEQFF. Written as DNA, the CDR3 is TGTGCCAGCAGTCTAGGGAATGAGCAGTTCTTC.

This sequence joins TRBV6-1 and TRBJ2-2; D is unresolved. This CDR3 comprises 15 residues. CDR1 and CDR2 from the germline V gene are MNHNS and SASEGT. The ends were cut back, 0 bases at V and 4 bases at J, with 9 bases in the middle. The CDR3 nucleotides read TGTGCCAGCAGTGAAGCGCCCGCAGGCACCGGGGAGCTGTTTTTT. Amino acid sequence: CASSEAPAGTGELFF.

V usage is TRBV6-1 and J usage is TRBJ2-1; tentatively, D is TRBD2 (5 bases). CDR1 MNHNS and CDR2 SASEGT come from the germline V gene. Trimming removed 4 bases at V and 2 bases at J, with 9 bases between. There are 14 residues in the CDR3. CDR3 region: CASSGGPPYNEQFF. DNA for the CDR3: TGTGCCAGCAGTGGCGGGCCCCCCTACAATGAGCAGTTCTTC.

The V call is TRBV6-1, the J call TRBJ2-1; D ambiguous. The closer fit of TRBJ2-5 to the DNA end suggests the J call may be wrong. The germline V gene encodes CDR1 MNHNS and CDR2 SASEGT. CDR3 length: 15 residues. The chain's CDR3 is CASSDHRTAQETQYF. Here the CDR3 DNA reads TGTGCCAGCAGTGATCACCGGACGGCCCAAGAGACCCAGTACTTC.

This clonotype was found many times. Given the absence of the conserved phenylalanine or tryptophan at the CDR3 end, a read error is likely. Because the CDR3's place on the DNA is in doubt, the DNA is left out and the CDR3 is given as listed by TCRdb. The CDR3: CASLAPKIRRRGLLLHPLGLRL. The chain links TRBV7-7 to TRBJ2-5; whether TRBD1, the table's D call, matches the DNA was not checked. Per germline, CDR1 SSHAT and CDR2 FNYEAQ (reference sequence). 22 amino acids form the CDR3, both terminal residues included.

This clonotype is labeled as large. The chain uses TRBV6-5 and TRBJ1-6; no firm D call. Trimming took off 6 bases at V and 9 bases at J, with 18 bases between the two ends. Germline lookup yields CDR1 MNHEY and CDR2 SVGAGI. The CDR3 extends over 15 amino acids. The CDR3 sequence is CASRPRGEVISPLHF. Written as DNA, the CDR3 is TGTGCCAGCAGGCCCCGAGGCGAAGTAATTTCACCCCTCCACTTT.

On this clonotype itself: Given the absence of the conserved phenylalanine or tryptophan at the CDR3 end, a read error is likely. This chain links TRBV25-1 with TRBJ2-1, with D unresolved. V shed 2 bases and J shed 3 bases, with 11 bases lying between them. The CDR3 runs 15 residues. Germline-derived CDR1 and CDR2 are MGHDK and SYGVNS. This CDR3 is CASSELGIDYNEQFS. CDR3 nucleotide sequence: TGTGCCAGCAGTGAACTAGGAATCGACTACAATGAGCAGTTCTCC.

This clonotype is medium-sized by share. The chain is built from TRBV27 and TRBJ2-1; the D gene is possibly TRBD2 (6 bases). The CDR3 has 16 residues. CDR1 is MNHEY, CDR2 SMNVEV, per germline (reference sequence). Trimming took off 5 bases at V and 4 bases at J, with 18 bases between the two ends. CDR3 nucleotide sequence: TGTGCCAGCAGTACTGGGGACTCGGTGCAATACAATGAGCAGTTCTTC. It is translated as CASSTGDSVQYNEQFF.

This clonotype was picked up many times. The V call is TRBV6-4, the J call TRBJ2-1; TRBD2 is a possible D gene (6 bases). This CDR3 has 16 amino acids. The germline V gene has CDR1 MRHNA and CDR2 SNTAGT. The V end was cut by 0 bases, the J end by 4 bases, with 13 bases between. CDR3 nucleotides: TGTGCCAGCAGTGACTCTAGTAGCGGAGATTACAATGAGCAGTTCTTC. It translates to CASSDSSSGDYNEQFF.

The V call is TRBV28, the J call TRBJ1-4; D is undetermined. The germline V gene encodes CDR1 MDHEN and CDR2 SYDVKM. V was trimmed by 4 bases and J by 1 base, leaving 10 bases between them. The CDR3 has 15 residues. In nucleotides, the CDR3 is TGTGCCAGCAGTTCATACAGAGGAACTAATGAAAAACTGTTTTTT. Translation gives CASSSYRGTNEKLFF. The full variable domain, rest sourced from reference TRBV28 and TRBJ1-4, is DVKVTQSSRYLVKRTGEKVFLECVQDMDHENMFWYRQDPGLGLRLIYFSYDVKMKEKGDIPEGYSVSREKKERFSLILESASTNQTSMYLCASSSYRGTNEKLFFGSGTQLSVL.

This chain connects TRBV7-2 to TRBJ2-5; D is possibly TRBD1 or TRBD2 (7 bases each). Near its end, the DNA agrees better with TRBJ2-1, so the J call may be wrong. In germline, CDR1 is SGHTA, CDR2 FQGNSA. CDR3 length: 15 residues. The CDR3 sequence: CASSSRPGGVYEQFF. The CDR3 nucleotides read TGTGCCAGCAGCTCACGCCCAGGGGGGGTGTACGAGCAGTTCTTC.

V usage is TRBV11-2 and J usage is TRBJ2-5, with TRBD2 as a possible D gene (5 bases). Germline CDR1 SGHAT, CDR2 FQNNGV. The CDR3 is 14 amino acids. V was pared by 5 bases and J by 11 bases, with 21 bases between. The CDR3 nucleotides read TGTGCCAGCAGCCCAGGAATCGGACCGAGGGAGCAGTACTTC. Translated: CASSPGIGPREQYF. The whole variable domain, filled in from reference TRBV11-2 and TRBJ2-5, reads EAGVAQSPRYKIIEKRQSVAFWCNPISGHATLYWYQQILGQGPKLLIQFQNNGVVDDSQLPKDRFSAERLKGVDSTLKIQPAKLEDSAVYLCASSPGIGPREQYFGPGTRLLVL.

This clonotype was counted a few times. The chain has TRBV6-1 and TRBJ2-7; D is ambiguous. There are 13 residues in the CDR3. The V and J ends lost 5 bases and 4 bases respectively, with 12 bases between them. In germline, CDR1 is MNHNS, CDR2 SASEGT. The CDR3 loop reads CASSPNQAYEQYF. Written as DNA, the CDR3 is TGTGCCAGCAGTCCGAATCAGGCGTACGAGCAGTACTTC.

Remarks on this clonotype: At one end, the junction sequence differs from germline, possibly due to a read error. The rearrangement joins TRBV27 to TRBJ2-2; either TRBD1 or TRBD2 may supply D (5 bases each). The CDR3 length is 12 residues. CDR1 and CDR2 from the germline V gene are MNHEY and SMNVEV (reference sequence). CDR3 nucleotide sequence: TGTGCCAGCAGTATGGGGACCGATGCGCTGTATTTT. It is translated as CASSMGTDALYF.